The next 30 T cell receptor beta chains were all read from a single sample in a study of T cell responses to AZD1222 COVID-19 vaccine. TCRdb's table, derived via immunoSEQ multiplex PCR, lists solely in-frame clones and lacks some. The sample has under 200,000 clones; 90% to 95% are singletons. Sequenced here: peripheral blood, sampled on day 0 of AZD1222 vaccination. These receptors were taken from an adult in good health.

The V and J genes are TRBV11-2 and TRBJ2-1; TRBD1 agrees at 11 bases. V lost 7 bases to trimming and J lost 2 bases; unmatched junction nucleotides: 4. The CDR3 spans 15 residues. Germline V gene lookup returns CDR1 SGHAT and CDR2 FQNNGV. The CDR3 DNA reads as TGTGCCAGCACCCGGGACAGGGGGACCTACAATGAGCAGTTCTTC. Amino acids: CASTRDRGTYNEQFF.

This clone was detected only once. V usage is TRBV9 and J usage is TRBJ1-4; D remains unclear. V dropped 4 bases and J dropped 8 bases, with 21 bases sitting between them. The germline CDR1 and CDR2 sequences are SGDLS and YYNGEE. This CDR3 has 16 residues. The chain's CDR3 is CASSPHRIGKDEKLFF. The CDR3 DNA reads TGTGCCAGCAGCCCCCATAGAATCGGTAAAGACGAAAAACTGTTTTTT.

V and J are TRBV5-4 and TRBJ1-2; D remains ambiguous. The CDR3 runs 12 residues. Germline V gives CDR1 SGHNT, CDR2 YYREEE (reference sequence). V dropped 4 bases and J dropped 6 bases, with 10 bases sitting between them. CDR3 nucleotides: TGTGCCAGCAGCCCTTTAGGGAATGGCTACACCTTC. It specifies CASSPLGNGYTF.

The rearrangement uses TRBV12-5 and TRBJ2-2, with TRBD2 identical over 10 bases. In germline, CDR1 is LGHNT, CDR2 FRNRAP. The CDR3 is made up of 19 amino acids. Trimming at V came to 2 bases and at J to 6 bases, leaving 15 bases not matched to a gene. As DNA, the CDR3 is TGTGCTAGTGGTTTGCTTAACAAAGGTGTACTAGCGGGACCCGGGGAGCTGTTTTTT. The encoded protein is CASGLLNKGVLAGPGELFF.

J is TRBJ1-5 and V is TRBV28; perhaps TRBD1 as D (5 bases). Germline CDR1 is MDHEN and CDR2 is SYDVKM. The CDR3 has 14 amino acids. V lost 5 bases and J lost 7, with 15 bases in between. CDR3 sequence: CASSLRFDRQPQHF. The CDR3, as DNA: TGTGCCAGCAGTCTTCGTTTCGACAGACAGCCCCAGCATTTT. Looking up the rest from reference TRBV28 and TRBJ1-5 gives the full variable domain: DVKVTQSSRYLVKRTGEKVFLECVQDMDHENMFWYRQDPGLGLRLIYFSYDVKMKEKGDIPEGYSVSREKKERFSLILESASTNQTSMYLCASSLRFDRQPQHFGDGTRLSIL.

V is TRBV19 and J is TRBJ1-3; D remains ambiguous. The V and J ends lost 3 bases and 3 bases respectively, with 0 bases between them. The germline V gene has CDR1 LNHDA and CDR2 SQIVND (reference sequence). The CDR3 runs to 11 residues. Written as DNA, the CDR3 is TGTGCCAGTAGTATTGGAAACACCATATATTTT. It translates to CASSIGNTIYF.

In DNA form, the CDR3 reads TGCGCCAGCAGCTTGAGCCAGGGTCTTAATCAGCCCCAGCATTTT. This sequence encodes CASSLSQGLNQPQHF. V gene TRBV5-1 combines with J gene TRBJ1-5; a weak D match, TRBD1 (5 bases). The germline V gene has CDR1 SGHRS and CDR2 YFSETQ. The CDR3 extends over 15 amino acids. Trimming took 1 base from V and 4 from J, leaving 12 bases between them.

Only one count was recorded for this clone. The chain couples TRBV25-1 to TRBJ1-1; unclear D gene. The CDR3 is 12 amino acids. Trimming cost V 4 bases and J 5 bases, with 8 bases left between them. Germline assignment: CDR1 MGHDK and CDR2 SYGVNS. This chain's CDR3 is CASSVVGTEAFF. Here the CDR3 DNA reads TGTGCCAGCAGTGTGGTCGGGACTGAAGCTTTCTTT.

CDR3 sequence: CASSLILAGANVLTF. The DNA of the CDR3 is TGTGCCAGCAGTTTAATACTAGCTGGGGCCAACGTCCTGACTTTC. The chain couples TRBV28 to TRBJ2-6, with D maybe TRBD2 (5 bases). Germline CDR1 and CDR2: MDHEN and SYDVKM. There are 15 residues in the CDR3. Trimming stripped 2 bases from V and 2 bases from J, with 7 bases between.

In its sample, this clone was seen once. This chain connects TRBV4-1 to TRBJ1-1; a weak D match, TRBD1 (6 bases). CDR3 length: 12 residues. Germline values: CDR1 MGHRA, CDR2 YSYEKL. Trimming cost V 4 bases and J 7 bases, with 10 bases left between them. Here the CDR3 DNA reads TGCGCCAGCAGCCTCGGCAGGGGTGAAGCTTTCTTT. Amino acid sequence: CASSLGRGEAFF.

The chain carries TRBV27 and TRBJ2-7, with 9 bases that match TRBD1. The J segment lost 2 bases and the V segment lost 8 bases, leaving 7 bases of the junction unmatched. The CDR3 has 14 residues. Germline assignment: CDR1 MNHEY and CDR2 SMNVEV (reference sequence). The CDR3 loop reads CASGPRQGAYEQYF. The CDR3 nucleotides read TGTGCCAGCGGGCCCCGACAGGGGGCCTACGAGCAGTACTTC.

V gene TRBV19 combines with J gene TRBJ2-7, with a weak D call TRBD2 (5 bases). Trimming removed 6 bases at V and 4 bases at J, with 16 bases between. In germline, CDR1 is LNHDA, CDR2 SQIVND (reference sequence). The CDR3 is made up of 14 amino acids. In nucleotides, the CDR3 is TGTGCCAGTAGCCCCGGGATAGGTGGATACGAGCAGTACTTC. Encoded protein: CASSPGIGGYEQYF.

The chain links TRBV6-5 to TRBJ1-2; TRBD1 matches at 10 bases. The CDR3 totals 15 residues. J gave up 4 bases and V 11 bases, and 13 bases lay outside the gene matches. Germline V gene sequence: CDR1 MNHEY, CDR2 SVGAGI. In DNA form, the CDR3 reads TGTGCCGGCGAACCCGGGACAGGGGTCTCCTATGGCTACACCTTC. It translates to CAGEPGTGVSYGYTF.

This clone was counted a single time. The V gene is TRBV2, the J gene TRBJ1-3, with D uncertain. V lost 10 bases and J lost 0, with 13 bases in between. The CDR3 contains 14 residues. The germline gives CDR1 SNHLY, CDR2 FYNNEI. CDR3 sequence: CAIVFPDSGNTIYF. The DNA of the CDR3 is TGTGCCATTGTTTTCCCTGACTCTGGAAACACCATATATTTT.

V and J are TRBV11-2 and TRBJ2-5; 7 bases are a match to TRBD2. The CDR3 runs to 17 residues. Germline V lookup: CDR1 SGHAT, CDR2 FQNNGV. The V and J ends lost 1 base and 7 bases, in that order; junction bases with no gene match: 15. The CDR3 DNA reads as TGTGCCAGCAGCTTAGGACCAGCGGGACCCGGGCGTGGGACCCAGTACTTC. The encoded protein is CASSLGPAGPGRGTQYF.

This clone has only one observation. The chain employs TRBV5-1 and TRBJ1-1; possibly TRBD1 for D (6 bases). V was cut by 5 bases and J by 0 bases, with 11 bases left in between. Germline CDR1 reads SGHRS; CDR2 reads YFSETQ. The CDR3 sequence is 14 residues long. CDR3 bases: TGCGCCAGCAGAAGGACAGAGTTGAACACTGAAGCTTTCTTT. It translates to CASRRTELNTEAFF.

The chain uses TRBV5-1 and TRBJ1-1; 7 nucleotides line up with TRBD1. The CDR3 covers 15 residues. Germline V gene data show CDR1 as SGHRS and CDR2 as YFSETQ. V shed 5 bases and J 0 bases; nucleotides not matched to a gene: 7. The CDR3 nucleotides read TGCGCCAGCAGTTCCGTGACAGGGATGAACACTGAAGCTTTCTTT. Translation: CASSSVTGMNTEAFF.

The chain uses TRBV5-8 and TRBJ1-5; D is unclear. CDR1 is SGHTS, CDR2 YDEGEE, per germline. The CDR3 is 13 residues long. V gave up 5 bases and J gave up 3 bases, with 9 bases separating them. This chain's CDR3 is CASSIQPNQPQHF. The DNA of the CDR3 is TGTGCCAGCAGTATCCAGCCCAATCAGCCCCAGCATTTT. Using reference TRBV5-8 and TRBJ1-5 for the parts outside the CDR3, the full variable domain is EAGVTQSPTHLIKTRGQQATLRCSPISGHTSVYWYQQALGLGLQFLLWYDEGEERNRGNFPPRFSGRQFPNYSSELNVNALELEDSALYLCASSIQPNQPQHFGDGTRLSIL.

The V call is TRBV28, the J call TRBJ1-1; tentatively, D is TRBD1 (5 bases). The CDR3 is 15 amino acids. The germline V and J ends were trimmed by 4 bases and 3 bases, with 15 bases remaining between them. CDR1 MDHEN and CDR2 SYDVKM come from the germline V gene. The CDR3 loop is CASSSPRDPDTEAFF. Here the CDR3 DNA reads TGTGCCAGCAGTTCACCCCGGGACCCCGACACTGAAGCTTTCTTT.

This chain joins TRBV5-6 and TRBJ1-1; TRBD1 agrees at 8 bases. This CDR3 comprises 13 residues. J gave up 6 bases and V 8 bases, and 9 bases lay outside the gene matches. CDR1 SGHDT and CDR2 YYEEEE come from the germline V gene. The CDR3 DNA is TGTGCCAGTGGGGGACAGGAGGGCCCTGAAGCTTTCTTT. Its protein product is CASGGQEGPEAFF.

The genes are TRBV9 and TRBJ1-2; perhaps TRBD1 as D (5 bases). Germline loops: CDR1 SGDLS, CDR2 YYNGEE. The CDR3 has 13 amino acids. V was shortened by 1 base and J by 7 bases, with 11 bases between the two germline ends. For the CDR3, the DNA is TGTGCCAGCAGCGTAATGGGGGGAGGTGGCTACACCTTC. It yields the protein CASSVMGGGGYTF.

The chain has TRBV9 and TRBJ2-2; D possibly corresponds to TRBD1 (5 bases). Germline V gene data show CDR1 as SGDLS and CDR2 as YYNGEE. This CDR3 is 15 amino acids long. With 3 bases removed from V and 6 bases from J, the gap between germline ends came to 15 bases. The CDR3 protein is CASSATAAGPGELFF. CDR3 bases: TGTGCCAGCAGCGCAACCGCCGCAGGGCCCGGGGAGCTGTTTTTT.

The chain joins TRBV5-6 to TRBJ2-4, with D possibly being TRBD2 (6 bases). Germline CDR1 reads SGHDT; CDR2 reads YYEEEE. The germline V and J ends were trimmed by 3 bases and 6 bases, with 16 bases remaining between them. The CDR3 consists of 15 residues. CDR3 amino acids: CASSSDGGTTNIQYF. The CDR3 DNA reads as TGTGCCAGCAGCTCGGATGGAGGGACCACAAACATTCAGTACTTC.

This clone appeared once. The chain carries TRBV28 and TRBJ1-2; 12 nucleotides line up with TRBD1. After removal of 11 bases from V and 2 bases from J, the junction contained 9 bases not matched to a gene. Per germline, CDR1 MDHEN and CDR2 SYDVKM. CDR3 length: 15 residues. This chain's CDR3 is CAARDRGLPNYGYTF. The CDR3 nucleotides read TGTGCCGCCCGGGACAGGGGGCTCCCCAACTATGGCTACACCTTC.

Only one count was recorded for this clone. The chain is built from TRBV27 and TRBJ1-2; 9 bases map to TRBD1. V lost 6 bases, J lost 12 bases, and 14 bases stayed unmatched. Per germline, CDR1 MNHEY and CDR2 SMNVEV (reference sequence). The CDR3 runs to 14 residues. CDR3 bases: TGTGCCAGCAGGCGTGAGACCGGGACAGGGTCGAACACCTTC. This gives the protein CASRRETGTGSNTF.

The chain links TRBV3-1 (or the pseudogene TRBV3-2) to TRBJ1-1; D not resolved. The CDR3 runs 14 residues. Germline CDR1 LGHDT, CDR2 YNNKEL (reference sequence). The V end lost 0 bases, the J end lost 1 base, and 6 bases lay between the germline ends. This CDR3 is CASSQDLWNTEAFF. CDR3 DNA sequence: TGTGCCAGCAGCCAAGATCTTTGGAACACTGAAGCTTTCTTT.

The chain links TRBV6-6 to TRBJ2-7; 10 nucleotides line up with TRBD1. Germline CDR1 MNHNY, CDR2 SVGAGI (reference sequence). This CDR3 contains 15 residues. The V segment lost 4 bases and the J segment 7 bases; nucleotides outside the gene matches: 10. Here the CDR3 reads CASSSTGTGAFEQYF. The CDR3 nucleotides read TGTGCCAGCAGTTCCACCGGGACAGGGGCCTTTGAGCAGTACTTC.

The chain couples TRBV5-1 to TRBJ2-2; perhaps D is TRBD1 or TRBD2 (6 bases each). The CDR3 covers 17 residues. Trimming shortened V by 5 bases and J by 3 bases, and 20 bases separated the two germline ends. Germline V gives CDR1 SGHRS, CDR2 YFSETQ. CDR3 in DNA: TGCGCCAGCAGAGGGGGGCTTGGAGAAACCTACACCGGGGAGCTGTTTTTT. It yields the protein CASRGGLGETYTGELFF.

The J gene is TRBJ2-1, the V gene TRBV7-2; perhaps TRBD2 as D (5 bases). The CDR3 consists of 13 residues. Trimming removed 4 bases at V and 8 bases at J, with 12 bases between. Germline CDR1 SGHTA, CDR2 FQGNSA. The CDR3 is CASSSRGIHEQFF. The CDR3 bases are TGTGCCAGCAGCTCTAGAGGGATTCATGAGCAGTTCTTC.

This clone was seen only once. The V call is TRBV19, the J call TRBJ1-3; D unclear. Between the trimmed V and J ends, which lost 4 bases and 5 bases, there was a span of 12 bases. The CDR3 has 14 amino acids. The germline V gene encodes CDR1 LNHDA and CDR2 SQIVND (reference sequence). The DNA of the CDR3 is TGTGCCAGTAGTAGCCCCGGGAGTCGAAACACCATATATTTT. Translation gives CASSSPGSRNTIYF.